Sequencing of this T cell receptor (beta chain) was carried out in a study of response to subunit inactivated influenza vaccine. The germline V gene encodes CDR1 SNHLY and CDR2 FYNNEI. The CDR3 covers 11 residues. V was cut by 4 bases and J by 10 bases, with 8 bases left in between. As concerns this clonotype: As yet, its antigen is unknown.

TCRdb re-analysed the RT-PCR reads in MiXCR, keeping a single row per CDR3 protein. The sample has hundreds of thousands of distinct CDR3 sequences; 20% to 25% are singletons. Findings and limits, study-wide: Few additional T cells are recruited per seasonal influenza vaccination, authors suggested.

Specimen: PBMCs from blood, collected approximately 20 months after vaccination. V usage is TRBV2 and J usage is TRBJ2-1; D uncertain. This receptor was obtained from a man aged 50-75 years who received an inactivated influenza vaccine. This CDR3 reads CASSVEGEQFF. Here the CDR3 DNA reads TGTGCCAGCAGTGTCGAAGGGGAGCAGTTCTTC. The full variable domain, completed using reference TRBV2 and TRBJ2-1, is EPEVTQTPSHQVTQMGQEVILRCVPISNHLYFYWYRQILGQKVEFLVSFYNNEISEKSEIFDDQFSVERPDGSNFTLKIRSTKLEDSAMYFCASSVEGEQFFGPGTRLTVL.